A selection of T cell receptor beta chains follows, all from one sample in a study of cytomegalovirus exposure and HLA in healthy donors. The data were produced by immunoSEQ multiplex PCR, yet TCRdb's version contains in-frame clones alone and is incomplete. The sample consists of about 160,000 clones, less than 85% of them appearing once. Sequencing input: PBMCs. The receptor source for this set is a man in his 60s in good health and CMV-seronegative. Each CDR3 is given with its conserved first and last residue. The D gene is left open where the match is weak. Clone size, where shown, is once, few, many, or a class for clones that have expanded.

cdr3_length d_call j_call clone_size v_call cdr3_aa cdr3_nt
16 TRBD1 TRBJ1-2 . TRBV4-3 CASSQEDRVEGYGYTF TGCGCCAGCAGCCAAGAAGACAGGGTGGAAGGGTATGGCTACACCTTC
15 . TRBJ2-5 . TRBV10-1 CASSDEAGAQETQYF TGCGCCAGCAGTGATGAGGCGGGTGCCCAAGAGACCCAGTACTTC
16 TRBD1 TRBJ2-7 . TRBV27 CASSLPRQGRTYEQYF TGTGCCAGCAGTTTACCCCGACAGGGTCGTACCTACGAGCAGTACTTC
18 . TRBJ1-5 once TRBV9 CASSVGTGGEAGYQPQHF TGTGCCAGCAGCGTAGGGACGGGGGGGGAGGCGGGGTATCAGCCCCAGCATTTT
15 TRBD1 TRBJ1-1 . TRBV7-9 CSSSKKGQGLTEAFF TGTTCCAGCAGCAAAAAGGGACAGGGCCTCACTGAAGCTTTCTTT
14 . TRBJ2-1 . TRBV23-1 CASKRGSHYNEQFF TGCGCCAGCAAGAGGGGGTCCCACTACAATGAGCAGTTCTTC
14 TRBD1 TRBJ1-6 . TRBV7-2 CASRRTGGSSPLHF TGTGCCAGCAGAAGGACAGGGGGCAGCTCACCCCTCCACTTT
14 . TRBJ1-4 few TRBV7-9 CSSSLGQINEKLFF TGTTCCAGCAGCTTAGGACAAATTAATGAAAAACTGTTTTTT
16 . TRBJ2-5 once TRBV5-1 CASSFTSGAPRGTQYF TGCGCCAGCAGCTTCACAAGCGGAGCCCCAAGAGGGACCCAGTACTTC
16 TRBD2 TRBJ2-3 . TRBV9 CASSVAGLAGTDTQYF TGTGCCAGCAGCGTAGCAGGGCTAGCGGGCACAGATACGCAGTATTTT
13 . TRBJ1-2 . TRBV6-5 CASTPSLLYGYTF TGTGCCAGCACTCCAAGCCTCCTCTATGGCTACACCTTC
11 . TRBJ2-3 . TRBV5-6 CASDRGYTQYF TGTGCCAGCGATAGGGGGTATACGCAGTATTTT
16 TRBD1 TRBJ2-2 . TRBV7-8 CASSLGTGMNTGELFF TGTGCCAGCAGCCTTGGGACAGGGATGAACACCGGGGAGCTGTTTTTT
17 . TRBJ1-1 once TRBV19 CASSIGWSLRPNTEAFF TGTGCCAGTAGTATAGGCTGGAGTTTGCGACCGAACACTGAAGCTTTCTTT
12 . TRBJ1-1 . TRBV7-2 CASSIQNTEAFF TGTGCCAGCAGCATCCAGAACACTGAAGCTTTCTTT
15 TRBD2 TRBJ2-7 . TRBV28 CASSLFVLAGGKSNF TGTGCCAGCAGTTTATTCGTTCTAGCGGGAGGAAAGTCGAACTTC
14 . TRBJ2-2 . TRBV7-2 CASSLVRGTGELFF TGTGCCAGCAGCTTAGTAAGGGGAACCGGGGAGCTGTTTTTT
15 . TRBJ2-7 once TRBV19 CASSIGARGNNEQYF TGTGCCAGTAGTATTGGCGCTCGGGGGAACAACGAGCAGTACTTC
14 TRBD1 TRBJ2-7 . TRBV5-4 CASSDGQGPYEQYF TGTGCCAGCAGCGACGGACAGGGGCCCTACGAGCAGTACTTC
14 . TRBJ2-5 . TRBV9 CASSGVGGFETQYF TGTGCCAGCAGCGGAGTAGGGGGTTTCGAGACCCAGTACTTC
15 . TRBJ1-5 few TRBV19 CASSIDRERDQPQHF TGTGCCAGTAGTATAGACAGGGAAAGGGATCAGCCCCAGCATTTT
18 . TRBJ1-1 few TRBV29-1 CSVIGAPKSGGMNTEAFF TGCAGCGTTATTGGGGCACCTAAGTCTGGGGGCATGAACACTGAAGCTTTCTTT
21 TRBD1 TRBJ1-4 . TRBV4-3 CASSQEVEGRGLRPTNEKLFF TGCGCCAGCAGCCAAGAAGTGGAAGGCAGGGGGCTTCGGCCGACTAATGAAAAACTGTTTTTT
13 . TRBJ2-7 . TRBV6-5 CASSYSKEYEQYF TGTGCCAGCAGTTACTCAAAAGAGTACGAGCAGTACTTC
16 . TRBJ2-2 once TRBV5-4 CASTLGGAGGTGELFF TGTGCCAGCACTTTGGGGGGGGCTGGTGGCACCGGGGAGCTGTTTTTT
15 TRBD1 TRBJ1-5 . TRBV7-9 CASSSGQGSNQPQHF TGTGCCAGCAGCTCCGGACAGGGGAGCAATCAGCCCCAGCATTTT
16 TRBD1 TRBJ2-7 . TRBV27 CASSLGRTGGSYEQYF TGTGCCAGCAGCCTGGGACGAACAGGGGGTTCCTACGAGCAGTACTTC
13 . TRBJ1-5 . TRBV30 CAWSPSPYQPQHF TGTGCCTGGAGCCCGTCCCCTTATCAGCCCCAGCATTTT
15 TRBD2 TRBJ2-1 . TRBV5-1 CASSLLSGSYNEQFF TGCGCCAGCAGCTTGCTTAGCGGGAGTTACAATGAGCAGTTCTTC
17 TRBD2 TRBJ2-2 few TRBV5-1 CASSSHPSVAGDAELFF TGCGCCAGCAGCTCCCACCCATCTGTAGCGGGAGATGCGGAGCTGTTTTTT
15 . TRBJ2-1 . TRBV28 CASSLHGTQYNEQFF TGTGCCAGCAGTTTACACGGGACACAATACAATGAGCAGTTCTTC
18 . TRBJ1-3 few TRBV6-1 CASSDRSWVTGPGNTIYF TGTGCCAGCAGTGATAGATCGTGGGTCACAGGGCCTGGAAACACCATATATTTT
12 . TRBJ2-1 . TRBV11-3 CASSARNNEQFF TGTGCCAGCAGCGCGCGGAACAATGAGCAGTTCTTC
19 TRBD1 TRBJ2-5 . TRBV5-3 CARSTPSRQGKRTEETQYF TGTGCCAGAAGCACTCCTAGTAGACAGGGGAAGAGGACAGAAGAGACCCAGTACTTC
14 . TRBJ1-4 few TRBV5-1 CASSLGSGNEKLFF TGCGCCAGCAGCTTGGGTTCGGGGAATGAAAAACTGTTTTTT
20 . TRBJ2-5 . TRBV7-5 CARSLALFGTGSEKQETQYF .